The rows below give T cell receptor beta chains drawn from one sample of a study of CXCR3-negative and CXCR3-positive naive CD8 T cells. After re-calling the 5' RACE reads, TCRdb lists one entry per CDR3 protein, DNA absent. This sample's table reports about 86,000 distinct CDR3 sequences. Source material: naive CXCR3+ CD8+ T cells from blood. These receptors originate from a human donor in good health. Some clones in this sample may be carry-over from other donors' samples. Both conserved end residues are part of each CDR3.

TRBV13	TRBJ2-5	CASSLRRAYETQYF
TRBV6-1	TRBJ2-2	CASPGGTGNTGELFF
TRBV28	TRBJ2-1	CASTSEFQGASPYNEQFF
TRBV4-1	TRBJ2-5	CASSQVGLAGVRETQYF
TRBV15	TRBJ1-5	CATSSSASRVQPQHF
TRBV9	TRBJ2-5	CASSEGPDREETQYF
TRBV15	TRBJ2-5	CATSRPTKEETQYF
TRBV28	TRBJ2-7	CASSFHRVVGSYEQYF
TRBV7-2	TRBJ1-2	CASSFAGGGYGYTF
TRBV6-2/TRBV6-3	TRBJ2-7	CASSYGWVAGDIYEQYF
TRBV12-3/TRBV12-4	TRBJ2-1	CASSFTSVNNEQFF
TRBV7-6	TRBJ2-3	CASSFASGSADTQYF
TRBV4-3	TRBJ1-2	CASSRANRGGPGYTF
TRBV4-2	TRBJ1-1	CASSQEGPRTEAFF
TRBV6-4	TRBJ2-2	CASSDSSSGATGELFF
TRBV28	TRBJ2-5	CASSLPRPTPQQGQAETQYF
TRBV5-6	TRBJ2-4	CASSFVGVGANIQYF
TRBV7-9	TRBJ1-1	CASSLGTGGSNTEAFF
TRBV12-3/TRBV12-4	TRBJ1-5	CASSLGQQGHQPQHF
TRBV5-1	TRBJ2-3	CASSLVGTITDTQYF
TRBV5-6	TRBJ2-5	CASSLGPPRVRNQETQYF
TRBV18	TRBJ2-3	CASSPTGEASTDTQYF
TRBV21-1	TRBJ1-2	CASSKEGSESNYGYTF
TRBV15	TRBJ2-3	CATSRASTDTQYF
TRBV20-1	TRBJ2-5	CSARRGGQETQYF
TRBV4-1	TRBJ2-2	CASARRLKDGELFF
TRBV7-9	TRBJ2-5	CASSPHVRDRGGETQYF
TRBV29-1	TRBJ1-5	CSVVIDSFLGGNQPQHF
TRBV20-1	TRBJ2-3	CSARDYPDRVIDTQYF
TRBV4-1	TRBJ2-2	CASSTPSFEITGELFF
TRBV12-3/TRBV12-4	TRBJ2-1	CASSLDSLSYNEKFF
TRBV15	TRBJ2-5	CATSRDQIGTGETQYF
TRBV18	TRBJ2-1	CASSPPESGSYNEQFF
TRBV5-6	TRBJ2-3	CASSLEGQGELTDTQYF
TRBV7-9	TRBJ2-3	CASSLAGGLFGTDTQYF
TRBV14	TRBJ2-1	CASSQGSWAAYNGQFF
TRBV5-1	TRBJ1-5	CASSLEGTDNQPQHF
TRBV5-1	TRBJ2-3	CASSPRRPSTDTQYF
TRBV5-1	TRBJ2-5	CASSLGQGDQETQYF
TRBV28	TRBJ1-4	CASGRGQVSTNEKLFF
TRBV28	TRBJ2-5	CASRPPGDRKETQYF
TRBV5-1	TRBJ2-7	CASSLVTGPYEQYF
TRBV14	TRBJ2-5	CASRAGAEETQYF